The sequence of this T cell receptor beta chain was determined in a study of shared clonotypes between healthy human individuals. Deep level was the assay's run setting. Every subset had its genomic DNA shared out evenly among several immunoSEQ plates. TCRdb's copy holds only in-frame clones and misses some; the assay was immunoSEQ multiplex PCR. The table has 450,000 to 500,000 clones, 81% seen once. Points from the study as a whole: Blood was the sole source, and tissue repertoires probably differ.

Looked up from germline, CDR1 is LNHNV and CDR2 is YYDKDF (reference sequence). This CDR3 has 13 residues. Between the trimmed V and J ends, which lost 1 base and 9 bases, there was a span of 10 bases. Of note for this clone: Its target is unknown.

The source of this sequence is a woman aged 40 to 50 in good health. Some clones in this sample may be carry-over from other donors' samples. The J gene is TRBJ2-4, the V gene TRBV15; D uncertain. Sequenced sample: PBMCs. The CDR3 region is CATSRARVGIQYF. CDR3 DNA: TGTGCCACCAGCAGAGCAAGGGTTGGCATTCAGTACTTC. Full variable domain (outside the CDR3, taken from reference TRBV15 and TRBJ2-4): DAMVIQNPRYQVTQFGKPVTLSCSQTLNHNVMYWYQQKSSQAPKLLFHYYDKDFNNEADTPDNFQSRRPNTSFCFLDIRSPGLGDTAMYLCATSRARVGIQYFGAGTRLSVL.